This T cell receptor beta chain comes out of a study of blood T cells in healthy people across ages (dated by TCRdb to about 2015). With regard to the full study: In model experiments, roughly one uniquely barcoded TCR beta cDNA molecule per two T cells was captured by template switching. The study measured age-related changes in TCR beta repertoire diversity using deep sequencing normalized with unique cDNA molecular identifiers. The donors were divided into four age groups: young (average around 16 years), middle-aged (approximately 39), aged (approximately 64) and long-lived (nearly 85). The study analyzed two additional independent replicas of 1 million unique cDNA reads from the same blood draw for two donors, one aged 18 to 30 and one aged 80 or older.

General conclusions and limits of the study: Observed TCR beta diversity per million T cells fell roughly linearly with age, and a significant reduction was already apparent by age roughly 40. The CMV infection status of donors was not known, potentially confounding age-related changes in expanded clonotypes. Compared with the aged group, the long-lived group had more naive CD4+ T cells, fewer expanded clones and increased TCR diversity, a pattern suggesting age selection. Bulk unsorted PBMC profiling prevented conclusive comparison of naive and antigen-experienced compartments. Estimates of total diversity based on one million sequenced T cells were considered lower bounds and underestimates. A strong correlation was found between observed TCR beta diversity and the percentage of naive T cells measured by flow cytometry.

Donors were 39 systemically healthy Caucasian individuals from Russia aged 6 to 90 years. Around 10 milliliters of peripheral blood were collected from each donor into EDTA-treated Vacutainer tubes. Ficoll-Paque density-gradient centrifugation was used to isolate PBMCs, with at least 6 million obtained per sample. Total RNA was extracted from PBMCs with Trizol reagent, with at least 5 micrograms obtained per sample. For every donor, an aliquot of PBMCs went through flow cytometry to measure the percentages of naive CD45RAhigh/CD27high T cells. Comment on this clonotype: What this receptor recognizes is not known. Base qualities were left out, and no much larger clone turns up one base away.

Libraries were built with 5' RACE. TCRdb records Illumina HiSeq 2500 as the sequencer. A second 7 to 11 cycle PCR used a sample-barcoded 5' primer and a J-beta primer mix. A unique molecular identifier was introduced onto each TCR beta cDNA molecule by a template-switch 5' adaptor carrying 12 random nucleotides. Each sample yielded at least 3 million CDR3-containing paired-end reads. The Mint cDNA synthesis kit, primed by a TRBC-specific oligonucleotide, was used to synthesize first-strand cDNA from all RNA. All cDNA was treated with uracil-DNA glycosylase and then went through a first 18-cycle PCR with the universal primers M1SS and BC2_uni_R. Under the source paper's analysis protocol: Each sample was normalized by randomly selecting 1 million high-quality reads, each carrying a distinct molecular identifier. Instead of being binned into consensus sequences, reads that shared molecular identifiers were thrown out. MiTCR, run with a Q25 quality threshold and the strictest error-elimination algorithm, handled CDR3 identification, clonotype clustering and error correction. A nonparametric unseen species model with Euler transformation was used to estimate lower-bound total TCR beta diversity. TCRdb took the public reads, trimmed them with fastp at Q25, ran MiXCR for clone calling and kept in-frame beta chains. Rows with a matching CDR3 protein are joined into one entry that keeps the most common DNA and genes. V and J calls and clone size were set by TCRdb, not the authors. The sample records about 760,000 distinct CDR3 sequences, 20% to 30% of which are singletons. Of the sample, more than 7.5% falls within the top ten clones.

From a lookup of the germline V gene (reference sequence), CDR1 and CDR2 are DFQATT and SNEGSKA. V loses 6 bases, J loses 10 bases, and the germline ends lie 21 bases apart. The CDR3 spans 13 residues, from the cysteine through the phenylalanine. Only CDR3 DNA is held: 39 bases, read in frame from base 1. The same specimen was also included in a second study, on T cells of mothers and their children. From the second report: The donors were nine systemically healthy Caucasian individuals, made up of three mothers and their six children. cDNA synthesis used all of the extracted RNA, with approximately 1.6 ug of RNA in each 15 ul reaction. In the second PCR, the M1S primer introduced both the sample barcodes and 2-4 random nucleotides. Over 8 million TCR beta CDR3 reads were obtained for each mother, and approximately 3.2 million reads were obtained for each child. In both related and unrelated pairs, thymic selection shapes the output of TCR recombination in a similar way, with inherited differences having only a minor effect. Normalized repertoire overlap was always slightly but never significantly higher in related than unrelated mother-child pairs. No persistent microchimeric T cell clones were detected, at a sensitivity of roughly 100 clones per million clonotypes. In the study, deep NGS was used to compare the TCR beta repertoires of mothers and children, and features distinguishing related mother-child pairs from unrelated individuals were sought. On average, the children were approximately 11 +/- 4 years old, while the mothers were roughly 40 +/- 4 years old. After adapter ligation with NEBNext reagents, the libraries were sequenced on Illumina HiSeq 2000 with 100+100 nt paired-end reads. To prevent cross-contamination, the mother and child libraries were prepared a month apart and were sequenced in separate runs. For each donor, somewhere between about 450,000 and 2,000,000 distinct TCR beta clonotypes were identified. Naive TCR beta clonotypes were estimated from low-frequency clonotypes matched to each donor's FACS-determined naive share, without sorting.

The receptor chain draws on TRBV20-1 and TRBJ2-5, and perhaps TRBD2 as D gene, on 6 matching bases. What was sequenced was blood. This sequence was found in a boy between 5 and 17 years old in good health. The sequence in DNA is TGCAGTGCGCCCACGGGACTCCGAGGGGACCAGTACTTC. This yields the protein CSAPTGLRGDQYF.